A single sample is the source of the 32 T cell receptor beta chains below, sequenced in a study of T-cell memory formation after mild COVID-19. TCRdb analysed the 5' RACE reads with MiXCR anew, one entry per CDR3 protein. The sample contains approximately 290,000 distinct CDR3 sequences, approximately 19% of which appear only once. Specimen: PBMCs or a T cell subset sorted from them (not recorded which). All receptors come from a man aged 18 to 29 who had mild COVID-19 (a few samples of this study predate the infection). Cell type and time point are not known.

The chain employs TRBV5-4 and TRBJ2-7; a weak D match, TRBD2 (5 bases). This CDR3 has 11 amino acids. V was clipped by 5 bases and J by 6 bases, with 9 bases between them. CDR1 and CDR2 (germline): SGHNT, YYREEE (reference sequence). Here the CDR3 DNA reads TGTGCCAGCAGTCACGGGGTCGAGCAGTACTTC. Protein: CASSHGVEQYF.

The chain uses TRBV24-1 and TRBJ2-1; D unresolved. The CDR3 extends over 13 amino acids. Germline CDR1 and CDR2: KGHDR and SFDVKD. Trimming took 5 bases from V and 6 from J, leaving 10 bases between them. CDR3 sequence (DNA): TGTGCCACCAGTGGGCAGTGGGGCAATGAGCAGTTCTTC. Translating gives CATSGQWGNEQFF.

CDR3 sequence (DNA): TGTGCCAGCAGTGACTGGATTCTAGCCAAAAACATTCAGTACTTC. The encoded protein is CASSDWILAKNIQYF. The chain joins TRBV2 to TRBJ2-4; D gene uncertain. The germline V gene encodes CDR1 SNHLY and CDR2 FYNNEI. The CDR3 is 15 residues long. V was cut by 3 bases and J by 0 bases, with 9 bases left in between.

This clonotype showed up just a few times. The rearrangement joins TRBV12-3 or TRBV12-4 to TRBJ2-3; 7 bases fit TRBD2. The length of the CDR3 is 14 residues. The ends lost 5 bases at V and 5 bases at J; junction bases unmatched: 7. CDR3: CASSPRDYGDTQYF. In nucleotides, the CDR3 is TGTGCCAGCAGTCCCCGGGACTATGGAGATACGCAGTATTTT.

The J gene is TRBJ2-2, the V gene TRBV6-6, with D uncertain. Trimming shortened V by 2 bases and J by 6 bases, and 7 bases separated the two germline ends. Germline V gives CDR1 MNHNY, CDR2 SVGAGI (reference sequence). CDR3 length: 13 residues. Written as DNA, the CDR3 is TGTGCCAGCAGTTACGCGGCCTCCGGGGAGCTGTTTTTT. Its translation: CASSYAASGELFF.

This chain uses TRBV7-2 with TRBJ1-5; D not certain. Germline V gives CDR1 SGHTA, CDR2 FQGNSA. With 2 bases removed from V and 3 bases from J, the gap between germline ends came to 11 bases. The length of the CDR3 is 15 residues. The CDR3 loop is CASSLFLDLNQPQHF. DNA of the CDR3: TGTGCCAGCAGCTTATTTCTGGACCTCAATCAGCCCCAGCATTTT.

V gene TRBV20-1 combines with J gene TRBJ1-6; perhaps TRBD1 as D (5 bases). V shed 1 base and J shed 9 bases, with 16 bases lying between them. The CDR3 loop spans 15 amino acids. The V gene's germline CDR1 is DFQATT and CDR2 SNEGSKA (reference sequence). For the CDR3, the DNA is TGCAGTGCTAGAGTGGGAGGGGTCCACGGTTCACCCCTCCACTTT. The encoded protein is CSARVGGVHGSPLHF.

The chain joins TRBV7-6 to TRBJ1-1, with D perhaps TRBD1 (6 bases). The CDR3 consists of 13 residues. Trimming shortened V by 4 bases and J by 7 bases, and 13 bases separated the two germline ends. Per germline, CDR1 SGHVS and CDR2 FNYEAQ. The CDR3 sequence is CASSSRGNGEAFF. The CDR3 DNA is TGTGCCAGCAGCTCAAGGGGGAACGGTGAAGCTTTCTTT.

Many counts were recorded for this clonotype. The chain is built from TRBV5-1 and TRBJ2-3; the D gene is possibly TRBD2 (5 bases). Germline V gene sequence: CDR1 SGHRS, CDR2 YFSETQ. The CDR3 loop spans 14 amino acids. The V and J ends lost 3 bases and 1 base respectively, with 9 bases between them. The CDR3 loop reads CASSSSSGTDTQYF. Written as DNA, the CDR3 is TGCGCCAGCAGCTCCAGTAGCGGCACAGATACGCAGTATTTT.

This clonotype was observed a few times. As DNA, the CDR3 is TGTGCCAGCGGGGTCGGGGCCCAAGAGACCCAGTACTTC. This codes for CASGVGAQETQYF. The chain has TRBV7-9 and TRBJ2-5; D may be TRBD1 or TRBD2 (5 bases each). Germline V lookup: CDR1 SEHNR, CDR2 FQNEAQ (reference sequence). The CDR3 covers 13 residues. V was clipped by 8 bases and J by 1 base, with 11 bases between them.

This chain joins TRBV29-1 and TRBJ2-2, with 9 bases matching TRBD1. Unmatched junction bases numbered 6, after V lost 7 bases and J lost 0 bases. Germline-derived CDR1 and CDR2 are SQVTM and ANQGSEA. The CDR3 length is 15 residues. The CDR3 protein is CSALTGGSNTGELFF. The CDR3 DNA sequence: TGCAGCGCCTTAACAGGGGGCTCGAACACCGGGGAGCTGTTTTTT.

V gene TRBV7-3 combines with J gene TRBJ2-2, with 7 nucleotides matching TRBD2. Trimming removed 4 bases from V and 1 base from J; junction bases left unmatched: 6. This CDR3 is built from 16 residues. The germline V gene encodes CDR1 SGHTA and CDR2 FQGTGA. The CDR3 nucleotides read TGTGCCAGCAGCTCCTTGCGGGGGATGAACACCGGGGAGCTGTTTTTT. Amino acids: CASSSLRGMNTGELFF.

This clonotype was detected many times. CDR3 sequence: CASSPPGNTIYF. CDR3 bases: TGTGCCAGCTCACCACCGGGGAACACCATATATTTT. The chain uses TRBV12-3 or TRBV12-4 and TRBJ1-3; D unresolved. The V end lost 8 bases, the J end lost 7 bases, and 12 bases lay between the germline ends. The CDR3 consists of 12 residues.

The chain has TRBV6-5 and TRBJ2-7; a weak D match, TRBD1 (8 bases). Germline V gives CDR1 MNHEY, CDR2 SVGAGI. V dropped 2 bases and J dropped 7 bases, with 12 bases sitting between them. This CDR3 has 13 amino acids. The CDR3 loop reads CASSYNRGGEQYV. The CDR3 bases are TGTGCCAGCAGTTACAACAGGGGGGGAGAGCAGTACGTC.

The chain combines TRBV5-1 with TRBJ2-5; D unresolved. The CDR3 totals 13 residues. The ends were cut back, 1 base at V and 5 bases at J, with 9 bases in the middle. CDR1 and CDR2 from the germline V gene are SGHRS and YFSETQ. The CDR3 nucleotides read TGCGCCAGCAGCTTGTACAAAATGGAGACCCAGTACTTC. Amino acids: CASSLYKMETQYF.

The chain recombines TRBV6-2 or TRBV6-3 with TRBJ1-2, with 9 bases matching TRBD1. There are 17 residues in the CDR3. Germline loops: CDR1 MNHEY, CDR2 SVGEGT. With 2 bases clipped from V and 1 base from J, the junction kept 8 bases outside the gene matches. The CDR3 is CASSYTPGTGSNYGYTF. The CDR3 DNA reads as TGTGCCAGCAGTTACACTCCTGGGACAGGGAGTAACTATGGCTACACCTTC.

The chain couples TRBV7-8 to TRBJ1-2, with D tentatively TRBD1 (5 bases). The germline V gene encodes CDR1 SGHVS and CDR2 FQNEAQ. Trimming shortened V by 3 bases and J by 8 bases, and 19 bases separated the two germline ends. There are 15 residues in the CDR3. The CDR3: CASSLSLGDPAGYTF. CDR3 coding DNA: TGTGCCAGCAGCTTGTCTTTAGGGGATCCGGCGGGCTACACCTTC.

This clonotype was seen only a few times. The chain combines TRBV7-3 with TRBJ1-4; no clear D gene. This CDR3 has 17 amino acids. V gave up 1 base and J gave up 0 bases, with 12 bases separating them. The germline V gene has CDR1 SGHTA and CDR2 FQGTGA. In DNA form, the CDR3 reads TGTGCCAGCAGCTTAAACCCCTTCCATGCAACTAATGAAAAACTGTTTTTT. It encodes CASSLNPFHATNEKLFF.

This clonotype was seen ten or more times. The chain combines TRBV7-2 with TRBJ2-3; 11 nucleotides line up with TRBD2. The CDR3 contains 17 residues. Germline CDR1 is SGHTA and CDR2 is FQGNSA. V dropped 5 bases and J dropped 1; count of bases not matched to a gene: 8. CDR3 DNA sequence: TGTGCCAGCAGCGCACAGCCGACTAGCGGGGGCACAGATACGCAGTATTTT. Protein: CASSAQPTSGGTDTQYF.

As for this clonotype: A junction boundary mismatches the germline segment, possibly from a read error. V and J are TRBV4-3 and TRBJ1-4, with D unclear. The CDR3 consists of 14 residues. From germline, CDR1 is LGHNA and CDR2 YSLEER. Here the CDR3 reads CASSQELIGPTEVF. CDR3 sequence (DNA): TGCGCCAGCAGCCAAGAACTAATCGGCCCCACCGAGGTTTTT.

J is TRBJ1-5 and V is TRBV5-5; D call uncertain. V was cut by 0 bases and J by 9 bases, with 16 bases left in between. Germline assignment: CDR1 SGHKS and CDR2 YYEKEE (reference sequence). CDR3 length: 15 amino acids. CDR3 in amino acids: CASSLVAGWGSPQHF. The CDR3 nucleotides are TGTGCCAGCAGCTTGGTTGCCGGGTGGGGATCGCCCCAGCATTTT.

V and J are TRBV7-9 and TRBJ1-5; TRBD1 matches at 7 bases. Per the germline V gene, CDR1 is SEHNR and CDR2 is FQNEAQ (reference sequence). The V segment lost 2 bases and the J segment 5 bases; nucleotides outside the gene matches: 6. The CDR3 loop spans 15 amino acids. CDR3: CASSLSTGWDQPQHF. The CDR3 region has the DNA TGTGCCAGCAGCTTATCGACAGGGTGGGATCAGCCCCAGCATTTT.

The rearrangement uses TRBV10-1 and TRBJ2-7, with 7 bases matching TRBD1. Germline V lookup: CDR1 WNHNN, CDR2 SYGVQD (reference sequence). V lost 6 bases, J lost 5 bases, and 10 bases stayed unmatched. The CDR3 contains 14 residues. The CDR3 loop reads CASSGQAPWDEQYF. CDR3 nucleotide sequence: TGCGCCAGCAGCGGACAGGCCCCCTGGGACGAGCAGTACTTC.

The J gene is TRBJ2-6, the V gene TRBV29-1; 8 nucleotides line up with TRBD1. The germline gives CDR1 SQVTM, CDR2 ANQGSEA. The trim removed 4 bases at V and 1 base at J, leaving 9 bases unmatched. The CDR3 is 17 amino acids. CDR3 loop: CSVGLGQGTSGANVLTF. DNA of the CDR3: TGCAGCGTTGGACTAGGACAGGGTACTTCTGGGGCCAACGTCCTGACTTTC.

The chain has TRBV21-1 and TRBJ2-5; the table calls TRBD2, which could not be checked here. TRBV21-1 is a pseudogene locus. The CDR3 totals 15 residues. CDR3 nucleotides: TGTGCCAGCAGCACTGGACTAGGTCGCCTAAAGACCCAGTACTTC. It translates to CASSTGLGRLKTQYF.

This clonotype appeared a few times. The chain joins TRBV7-3 to TRBJ1-1, with D unresolved. Germline assignment: CDR1 SGHTA and CDR2 FQGTGA. This CDR3 is 13 amino acids long. The V end lost 3 bases, the J end lost 0 bases, and 5 bases lay between the germline ends. The CDR3 reads CASSFPMNTEAFF. The CDR3 DNA reads TGTGCCAGCAGCTTTCCCATGAACACTGAAGCTTTCTTT.

The chain combines TRBV28 with TRBJ2-1, with D perhaps assigned TRBD1 or TRBD2 (5 bases each). The CDR3 consists of 11 residues. Trimming cost V 5 bases and J 10 bases, with 9 bases left between them. The V gene's germline CDR1 is MDHEN and CDR2 SYDVKM. The CDR3 region is CASSPGREQFF. The CDR3 DNA sequence: TGTGCCAGCAGTCCGGGGCGCGAGCAGTTCTTC. Looking up the rest from reference TRBV28 and TRBJ2-1 gives the full variable domain: DVKVTQSSRYLVKRTGEKVFLECVQDMDHENMFWYRQDPGLGLRLIYFSYDVKMKEKGDIPEGYSVSREKKERFSLILESASTNQTSMYLCASSPGREQFFGPGTRLTVL.

The chain carries TRBV20-1 and TRBJ1-4; D is ambiguous. Trimming removed 8 bases from V and 4 bases from J, with 11 bases in between. This CDR3 has 12 residues. Germline V lookup: CDR1 DFQATT, CDR2 SNEGSKA (reference sequence). CDR3 loop: CSHAGINEKLFF. In DNA form, the CDR3 reads TGCAGTCACGCCGGGATTAATGAAAAACTGTTTTTT.

The chain employs TRBV7-6 and TRBJ2-1; TRBD2 is a possible D gene (6 bases). The CDR3 consists of 15 residues. V was clipped by 5 bases and J by 2 bases, with 13 bases between them. Germline CDR1 reads SGHVS; CDR2 reads FNYEAQ. CDR3 bases: TGTGCCAGCAGCCCCGCCGGGACTCCCTACAATGAGCAGTTCTTC. It encodes CASSPAGTPYNEQFF.

This clonotype came up a few times. This chain joins TRBV10-3 and TRBJ2-1; perhaps TRBD2 as D (5 bases). This CDR3 spans 14 amino acids. V lost 4 bases to trimming and J lost 1 base, with 8 bases between them. From germline, CDR1 is ENHRY and CDR2 SYGVKD. CDR3: CAISASPSYNEQFF. The CDR3 nucleotides are TGTGCCATCAGTGCTAGCCCATCCTACAATGAGCAGTTCTTC.

V is TRBV7-9 and J is TRBJ2-7; 7 positions agree with TRBD2. The CDR3 is 13 residues long. Germline V lookup: CDR1 SEHNR, CDR2 FQNEAQ (reference sequence). V lost 4 bases and J lost 2; bases outside the gene matches: 2. The CDR3 DNA is TGTGCCAGCAGCTGGGGGGGAGCCTACGAGCAGTACTTC. This encodes CASSWGGAYEQYF.

The chain couples TRBV7-9 to TRBJ1-3; no clear D. The CDR3 loop spans 14 amino acids. Per germline, CDR1 SEHNR and CDR2 FQNEAQ (reference sequence). V lost 6 bases and J 4 bases, leaving 13 bases between the germline ends. CDR3: CASSLTLQGNTIYF. The CDR3, as DNA: TGTGCCAGCAGTCTCACACTACAGGGAAACACCATATATTTT.